Shown below are 7 T cell receptor beta chains from a single sample sequenced in a study of regulatory T cells in long-lasting Graves disease (dated by TCRdb to the early 2020s). Sample time point, as interpreted from the label and publication: newly diagnosed GD, antithyroid drugs for less than 3 months. For both TCR sequencing and RNA sequencing, RNA was extracted from PBMCs using TRIzol. Library method: multiplex PCR. Sequencing instrument: Illumina HiSeq 4000. CDR3 regions were amplified by Arm-PCR with iRepertoire HTBI primers to construct TCR beta libraries. TCRdb reanalyzed the raw reads on its own, using fastp at Q25 for trimming and MiXCR for clone calling, and kept in-frame beta chains. Rows matching on CDR3 protein sequence are summarized as one entry with the most common DNA and genes. In all, the sample holds approximately 470,000 distinct CDR3 sequences, and about a sixth of those were seen once. The ten largest clones capture 12% of the sample.

The same sample was also used in a study of T cells in Graves' hyperthyroidism and ophthalmopathy.

The specimen was peripheral blood mononuclear cells (PBMCs), collected at new diagnosis, from a patient treated with antithyroid drugs. The origin of the receptors is a man aged 35-49 years with Graves disease. Donor details come from another sample of the same person, matched by shared clones.

This clonotype was seen at least ten times. CDR3 amino acids: CASSFYGVSDTGELFF. As DNA, the CDR3 is TGTGCCAGCAGCTTTTATGGTGTCTCGGACACCGGGGAGCTGTTTTTT. V gene TRBV7-8 combines with J gene TRBJ2-2, with D uncertain. The CDR3 runs 16 residues. Trimming stripped 3 bases from V and 3 bases from J, with 14 bases between. Germline lookup yields CDR1 SGHVS and CDR2 FQNEAQ.

A few counts support this clonotype. The rearrangement joins TRBV19 to TRBJ2-2; D uncertain. Germline CDR1 reads LNHDA; CDR2 reads SQIVND (reference sequence). Trimming pared 5 bases from V and 8 bases from J, leaving 21 bases between. This CDR3 region has 16 residues. The CDR3 DNA follows: TGTGCCAGTAGTGGATTCGGGCCAGCCCAACATGGGGAGCTGTTTTTT. It is translated as CASSGFGPAQHGELFF.

This clonotype showed up just a few times. The J gene is TRBJ2-1, the V gene TRBV7-6; TRBD1 agrees at 9 bases. In germline, CDR1 is SGHVS, CDR2 FNYEAQ. Trimming took 5 bases from V and 10 from J; bases not matched to a gene: 15. The CDR3 covers 16 residues. This CDR3 is CASSPRQGDPFREQFF. The CDR3 DNA reads TGTGCCAGCAGCCCAAGACAGGGGGACCCCTTTCGGGAGCAGTTCTTC.

This clonotype was observed many times. The chain couples TRBV5-1 to TRBJ1-5; D possibly corresponds to TRBD1 (6 bases). The CDR3 covers 14 residues. V was cut by 4 bases and J by 3 bases, with 11 bases left in between. The germline gives CDR1 SGHRS, CDR2 YFSETQ. CDR3 sequence reads: CASSPDSPNQPQHF. CDR3 DNA sequence: TGCGCCAGCAGCCCGGACAGTCCCAATCAGCCCCAGCATTTT.

In this sample, this clonotype turned up a few times. This chain uses TRBV19 with TRBJ2-4; 8 nucleotides agree with TRBD1. Germline V gives CDR1 LNHDA, CDR2 SQIVND (reference sequence). The CDR3 is made up of 17 amino acids. The V and J ends lost 4 bases and 1 base, in that order; junction bases with no gene match: 9. Here the CDR3 reads CASSTPRQGIAKNIQYF. CDR3 DNA sequence: TGTGCCAGTAGTACCCCCCGACAGGGGATTGCCAAAAACATTCAGTACTTC.

This clonotype occurred a few times. The genes are TRBV19 and TRBJ1-1; no definite D call. This CDR3 comprises 12 residues. CDR1 LNHDA and CDR2 SQIVND come from the germline V gene (reference sequence). The V end lost 5 bases, the J end lost 7 bases, and 11 bases lay between the germline ends. The CDR3 reads CASSQSGGEAFF. The CDR3 DNA reads TGTGCCAGTAGTCAATCAGGAGGTGAAGCTTTCTTT.

Notes on this clonotype: A read error may explain this, as a much larger clone is one base away. The CDR3 ends on some other residue instead of the conserved phenylalanine or tryptophan, so this is likely a read error. The chain links TRBV6-5 to TRBJ2-3, with D perhaps being TRBD1 or TRBD2 (5 bases each). Germline CDR1 MNHEY, CDR2 SVGAGI. The CDR3 runs 14 residues. The V gene lost 2 bases and the J gene lost 3 bases, with 9 bases spanning the gap. The CDR3 DNA reads TGTGCCAGCAGTTACCCGGGGCTGACAGATACGCAGTATTTG. As protein: CASSYPGLTDTQYL.